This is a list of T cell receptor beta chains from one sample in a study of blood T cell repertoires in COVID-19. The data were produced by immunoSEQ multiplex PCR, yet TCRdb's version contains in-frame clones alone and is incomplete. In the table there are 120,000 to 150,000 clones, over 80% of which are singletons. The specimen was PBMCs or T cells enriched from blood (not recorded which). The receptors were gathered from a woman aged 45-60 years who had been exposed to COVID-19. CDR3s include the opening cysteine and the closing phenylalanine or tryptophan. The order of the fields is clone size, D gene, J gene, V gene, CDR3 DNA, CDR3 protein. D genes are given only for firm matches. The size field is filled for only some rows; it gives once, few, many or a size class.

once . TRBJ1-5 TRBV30 TGTGCCTGGACCCGAAGGATGGACAGTCTATATAGCAATCAGCCCCAGCATTTT CAWTRRMDSLYSNQPQHF
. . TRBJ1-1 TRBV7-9 TGTGCCAGCAGCCGGGAGGTGAACACTGAAGCTTTCTTT CASSREVNTEAFF
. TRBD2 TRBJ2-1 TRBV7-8 TGTGCCAGCAGCTTGGGTAGCGGGACCTACAATGAGCAGTTCTTC CASSLGSGTYNEQFF
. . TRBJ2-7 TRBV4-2 TGTGCCAGCAGCCAAGACAGGGGAGGGCTCTACGAGCAGTACTTC CASSQDRGGLYEQYF
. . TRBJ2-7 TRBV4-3 TGCGCCAGCAGCCAAGATATGGCAGGGCCCTACGAGCAGTACTTC CASSQDMAGPYEQYF
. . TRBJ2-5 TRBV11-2 TGTGCCAGCAGCTCCGGACTACCGGGCGGCCAAGAGACCCAGTACTTC CASSSGLPGGQETQYF
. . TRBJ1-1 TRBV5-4 TGTGCCAGCAGCCTACCTGGGGGGTTCCTTAACACTGAAGCTTTCTTT CASSLPGGFLNTEAFF
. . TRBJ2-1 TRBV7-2 TGTGCCAGCAGCCCACCCGGGGGACGTAATGAGCAGTTCTTC CASSPPGGRNEQFF
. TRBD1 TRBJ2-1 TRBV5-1 TGCGCCAGCAGCTTGGGGACAGGGAATGAGCAGTTCTTC CASSLGTGNEQFF
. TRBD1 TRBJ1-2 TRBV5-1 TGCGCCAGCACCTCCGGGACAGGGCCCTCCCGCACCTTC CASTSGTGPSRTF
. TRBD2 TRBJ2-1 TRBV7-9 TGTGCCAGCAGCTCGCTCCCCCTAGCGGGAGGACACAATGAGCAGTTCTTC CASSSLPLAGGHNEQFF
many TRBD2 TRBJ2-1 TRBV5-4 TGTGCCAGCCACGTAGCGGGAGGCAATGAGCAGTTCTTC CASHVAGGNEQFF
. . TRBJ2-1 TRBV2 TGTGCCAGCAGTGAAGGGGGGGGCGGGAGAAAATACAATGAGCAGTTCTTC CASSEGGGGRKYNEQFF
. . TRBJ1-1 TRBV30 TGTGCCTGGAGCGACATAATGGGCGAAGCTTTCTTT CAWSDIMGEAFF
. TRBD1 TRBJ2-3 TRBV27 TGTGCCAGCAGTCCAAGGACAGGGGATATGGCAGATACGCAGTATTTT CASSPRTGDMADTQYF
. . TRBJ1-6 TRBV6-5 TGTGCCAGCAGTCTCGGCGGGGGGGAAAATTCACCCCTCCACTTT CASSLGGGENSPLHF
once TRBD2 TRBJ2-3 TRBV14 TGTGCCAGCAGCGCGGGACTAGCGGCGACAGATACGCAGTATTTT CASSAGLAATDTQYF
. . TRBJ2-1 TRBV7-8 TGTGCCAGCCGAAGGGGGTCCTACAATGAGCAGTTCTTC CASRRGSYNEQFF
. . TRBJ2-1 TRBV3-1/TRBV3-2 TGTGCCAGCAGCCAAGATCAAGCCAGGGCAGCCTACAATGAGCAGTTCTTC CASSQDQARAAYNEQFF
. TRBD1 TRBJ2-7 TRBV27 TGTGCCAGCAGCTCCTCGGACAGGTCCTTCGAGCAGTACTTC CASSSSDRSFEQYF
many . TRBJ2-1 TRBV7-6 TGTGCCAGCAGCTTAGATTATGGGAGGCAGACGGGCAATGAGCAGTTCTTC CASSLDYGRQTGNEQFF
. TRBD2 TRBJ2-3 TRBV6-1 TGTGCCAGCAGTGAAGGGACTAGTCGAGCAGATACGCAGTATTTT CASSEGTSRADTQYF
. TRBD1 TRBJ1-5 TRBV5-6 TGTGCCAGCAGCTTGCTCGGGACAGGGGGCAATCAGCCCCAGCATTTT CASSLLGTGGNQPQHF
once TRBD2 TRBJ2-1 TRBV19 TGTGCCAGTATAGCCAGCGGGGCTCCCAATGAGCAGTTCTTC CASIASGAPNEQFF
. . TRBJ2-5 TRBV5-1 TGCGCCAGCAGCTTTGGGGACACCTCTAGCGGCCAAGAGACCCAGTACTTC CASSFGDTSSGQETQYF
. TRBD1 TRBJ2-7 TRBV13 TGTGCCAGCAGCCTCCGGGGGACAGGCGAGCAGTACTTC CASSLRGTGEQYF
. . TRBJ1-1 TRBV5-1 TGCGCCAGCAGCTCCGTGAACACTGAAGCTTTCTTT CASSSVNTEAFF
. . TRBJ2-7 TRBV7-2 TGTGCCAGCAGCTTCAACAGGGTTATAGGCGAGCAGTACTTC CASSFNRVIGEQYF
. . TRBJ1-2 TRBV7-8 TGTGCCAGCAGCTTAGGCCAGGGTGGAGGGCCTTATGGCTACACCTTC CASSLGQGGGPYGYTF
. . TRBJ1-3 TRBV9 TGTGCCAGCAGTCCCAGGGTAGGCTCTGGAAACACCATATATTTT CASSPRVGSGNTIYF
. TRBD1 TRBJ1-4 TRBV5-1 TGCGCCAGCAGCCTAGCGGCGGACAGGGGGAATGAAAAACTGTTTTTT CASSLAADRGNEKLFF
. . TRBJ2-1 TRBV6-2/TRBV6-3 TGTGCCAGCAGACCTCCCCAGGACTACAATGAGCAGTTCTTC CASRPPQDYNEQFF
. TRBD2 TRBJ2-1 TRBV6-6 TGTGCCAGCAGTATCAGCGGGGGCGACTACAATGAGCAGTTCTTC CASSISGGDYNEQFF
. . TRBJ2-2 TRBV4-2 TGTGCCAGCAGCCAAGGGTCACGGGGGGCCAGCGGGGAGCTGTTTTTT CASSQGSRGASGELFF
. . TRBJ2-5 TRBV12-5 TGTGCTAGTGGTTTGGTACAAATGGGCTTCCAAGAGACCCAGTACTTC CASGLVQMGFQETQYF
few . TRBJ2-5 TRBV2 TGTGCCAGCAGTGAAGTGGTTACTGGGGGGGAGACCCAGTACTTC CASSEVVTGGETQYF
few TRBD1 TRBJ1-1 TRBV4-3 TGCGCCAGCAGCCAGTACAGGGGGTCCACTGAAGCTTTCTTT CASSQYRGSTEAFF
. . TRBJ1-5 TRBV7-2 TGTGCCAGCAGCTTAAGCGTGGGTAAGCCCCAGCATTTT CASSLSVGKPQHF
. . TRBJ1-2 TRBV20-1 TGCAGTGCTAGTGACAGGACAATTAACTATGGCTACACCTTC CSASDRTINYGYTF
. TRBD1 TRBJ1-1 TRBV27 TGTGCCAGCAGTTCGGACAGGGGGCTCACTGAAGCTTTCTTT CASSSDRGLTEAFF
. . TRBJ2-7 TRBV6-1 TGTGCCAGCAGTGACCGGGACAAACGTGGCGAGCAGTACTTC CASSDRDKRGEQYF
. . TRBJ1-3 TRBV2 TGTGCCAGCAGTGAGTTCGGGGGGCTGAACACCATATATTTT CASSEFGGLNTIYF
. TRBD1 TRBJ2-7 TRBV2 TGTGCCAGCAGCCTGGGACAGGGGGTTAGGGCGCAGTACTTC CASSLGQGVRAQYF
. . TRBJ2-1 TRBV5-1 TGCGCCAGCAGCAGCAGGGTTAGCTCCTACAATGAGCAGTTCTTC CASSSRVSSYNEQFF
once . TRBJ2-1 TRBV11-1 TGTGCCAGCAGGCCTGGGGGGAGCTCCTACAATGAGCAGTTCTTC CASRPGGSSYNEQFF
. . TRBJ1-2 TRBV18 TGTGCCAGCTCACCGAAACAGGAGTACGGCTACACCTTC CASSPKQEYGYTF
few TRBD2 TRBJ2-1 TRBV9 TGTGCCAGCAGCCGGGGGGGACAAGGCACCTACAATGAGCAGTTCTTC CASSRGGQGTYNEQFF
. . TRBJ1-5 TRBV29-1 TGCAGCGTTGCGGGGGGTGCAAATCAGCCCCAGCATTTT CSVAGGANQPQHF